This TCR beta chain was obtained from a study of Tregs in tolerant kidney transplant recipients. Points on this clone: Its antigen is as yet unknown.

General study findings and limits: The small number of patients limits these findings pending further validation.

CDR3 length: 14 residues. Data came from immunoSEQ multiplex PCR; TCRdb stores just in-frame clones and leaves some out. The table includes some 68,000 clones, roughly 84% detected once. The clonotype was recovered from a human donor in good health. This rearrangement joins TRBV21-1 to TRBJ2-7; the table gives TRBD2 as D, unverified against the DNA. TRBV21-1 is assigned pseudogene status. Input material: CD4+ T cells from blood. CDR3 DNA: TGTGCCAGCAGCAAAGCCCCCCGCTCCTACGAGCAGTACTTC. Translated, it gives CASSKAPRSYEQYF.